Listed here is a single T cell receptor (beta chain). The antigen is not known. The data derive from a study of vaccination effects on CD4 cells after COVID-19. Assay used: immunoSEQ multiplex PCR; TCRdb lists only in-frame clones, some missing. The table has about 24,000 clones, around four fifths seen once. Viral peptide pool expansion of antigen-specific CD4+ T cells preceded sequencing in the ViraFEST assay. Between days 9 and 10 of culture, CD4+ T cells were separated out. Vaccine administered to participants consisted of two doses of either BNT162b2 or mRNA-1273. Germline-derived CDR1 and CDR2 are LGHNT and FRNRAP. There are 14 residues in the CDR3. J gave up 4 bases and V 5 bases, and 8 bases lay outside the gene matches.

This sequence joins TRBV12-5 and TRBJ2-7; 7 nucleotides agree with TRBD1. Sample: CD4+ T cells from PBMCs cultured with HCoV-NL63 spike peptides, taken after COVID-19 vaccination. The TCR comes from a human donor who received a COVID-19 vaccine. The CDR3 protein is CASGRDSSTYEQYF. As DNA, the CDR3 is TGTGCTAGTGGTCGGGACAGCTCCACATACGAGCAGTACTTC.